This entry features one T cell receptor beta chain sequence. Its antigen is as yet unknown. The record originates from a study of cytomegalovirus exposure and HLA in healthy donors. V lost 2 bases and J 6 bases, leaving 9 bases between the germline ends. The germline CDR1 and CDR2 sequences are GTSNPN and SVGIG (reference sequence). This CDR3 has 12 residues. PCR was performed using 60 Vbeta and 13 Jbeta primers. TCRdb keeps only in-frame clones here, not all; method: immunoSEQ multiplex PCR. The sample carries over 100,000 clones, approximately 70% recorded once. Study-level findings and limits: Cytomegalovirus-associated TCR beta chains were listed, numbering approximately 150. It was reported that TCR beta sequences correctly inferred the HLA-A and HLA-B alleles for most subjects.

Input material: PBMCs. The J gene is TRBJ2-3, the V gene TRBV30; D remains ambiguous. The TCR was taken from a woman aged 30 to 39 in good health and CMV-seronegative. The CDR3 region has the DNA TGTGCCTGGAGTTCGAGTTTGGATACGCAGTATTTT. Its translation is CAWSSSLDTQYF. Full variable domain (missing parts from reference TRBV30 and TRBJ2-3): SQTIHQWPATLVQPVGSPLSLECTVEGTSNPNLYWYRQAAGRGLQLLFYSVGIGQISSEVPQNLSASRPQDRQFILSSKKLLLSDSGFYLCAWSSSLDTQYFGPGTRLTVL.